One and the same sample provided the 13 T cell receptor beta chains below, sequenced in a study of vaccination and CD4 T cells after COVID-19 (dated by TCRdb to 2022 to 2024). Their antigens are not known. The library was built by means of PCR. Sequencing relied on an Illumina iSeq 100. TCR sequencing of DNA from cultured CD4+ T cells used the Oncomine TCR Beta short-read assay at the Johns Hopkins FTIC core. TCRdb handled the public reads itself, with Q25 trimming in fastp and clone calling in MiXCR, and kept productive beta chains. Identical CDR3 protein sequences are pooled into one entry, listed with their most common genes and DNA. Present in this sample are fewer than 15,000 distinct CDR3 sequences, 51% of which were seen just once. The leading ten clones occupy over 9.5% of the sample. In light of the paper, this sample's treatment or condition label describes: approximately nine-day PBMC culture with coronavirus spike peptide pools or control peptides (ViraFEST assay).

Specimen: CD4+ T cells from blood, cultured in vitro. The receptors stem from a human donor who had recovered from COVID-19.

The rearrangement joins TRBV19 to TRBJ1-1; 7 bases line up with TRBD1. This CDR3 has 15 residues. With V trimmed by 5 bases and J by 2 bases, 8 bases remained unmatched. Germline assignment: CDR1 LNHDA and CDR2 SQIVND (reference sequence). The CDR3 loop reads CASSADSGGNTEAFF. In DNA, the CDR3 is TGTGCCAGTAGTGCAGACTCAGGGGGAAACACTGAAGCTTTCTTT.

The sample holds one count of this clonotype. The rearrangement joins TRBV7-9 to TRBJ2-5; D is possibly TRBD1 (5 bases). V was clipped by 8 bases and J by 5 bases, with 12 bases between them. The CDR3 sequence is 12 residues long. The germline gives CDR1 SEHNR, CDR2 FQNEAQ (reference sequence). CDR3 sequence (DNA): TGTGCCAGCTCTAGGGGAAAGGAGACCCAGTACTTC. As protein: CASSRGKETQYF. The full variable domain, its missing parts supplied by reference TRBV7-9 and TRBJ2-5, is DTGVSQNPRHKITKRGQNVTFRCDPISEHNRLYWYRQTLGQGPEFLTYFQNEAQLEKSRLLSDRFSAERPKGSFSTLEIQRTEQGDSAMYLCASSRGKETQYFGPGTRLLVL.

The V and J genes are TRBV20-1 and TRBJ2-7; D remains unclear. The CDR3 is 11 amino acids. V was shortened by 3 bases and J by 3 bases, with 6 bases between the two germline ends. CDR1 and CDR2 (germline): DFQATT, SNEGSKA (reference sequence). DNA for the CDR3: TGCAGTGCTAGGAGCTTCTACGAGCAGTACTTC. This codes for CSARSFYEQYF.

The J gene is TRBJ1-1, the V gene TRBV12-5, with D possibly being TRBD1 (5 bases). Trimming took 6 bases from V and 8 from J, leaving 10 bases between them. Germline V CDR1 and CDR2: LGHNT, FRNRAP. The CDR3 contains 11 residues. The CDR3 spells CASGLDSEAFF. Written as DNA, the CDR3 is TGTGCTAGTGGCCTTGACAGCGAAGCTTTCTTT.

The gene calls are TRBV27 and TRBJ2-6; D gene ambiguous. Trimming pared 6 bases from V and 1 base from J, leaving 4 bases between. The CDR3 loop spans 13 amino acids. Germline V gene lookup returns CDR1 MNHEY and CDR2 SMNVEV (reference sequence). The CDR3 nucleotides read TGTGCCAGCAGAGAGTCTGGGGCCAACGTCCTGACTTTC. Protein: CASRESGANVLTF.

The chain links TRBV7-9 to TRBJ2-7, with 9 bases lining up with TRBD1. V lost 9 bases to trimming and J lost 5 bases; unmatched junction nucleotides: 11. The germline V gene has CDR1 SEHNR and CDR2 FQNEAQ (reference sequence). The CDR3 length is 14 residues. CDR3 DNA sequence: TGTGCCAGTAACAAGGGACAGGGAAATGACGAGCAGTACTTC. It specifies CASNKGQGNDEQYF.

The chain has TRBV20-1 and TRBJ2-3; 10 bases line up with TRBD2. The V segment lost 4 bases and the J segment 3 bases; nucleotides outside the gene matches: 7. CDR1 is DFQATT, CDR2 SNEGSKA, per germline (reference sequence). The CDR3 consists of 15 residues. CDR3 nucleotides: TGCAGTGCTAAAGGTAGCGGGAGGCGGACAGATACGCAGTATTTT. Protein product: CSAKGSGRRTDTQYF.

The rearrangement joins TRBV15 to TRBJ2-5; the match to TRBD2 covers 8 bases. The length of the CDR3 is 17 residues. V was clipped by 0 bases and J by 4 bases; unmatched bases: 10. Germline loops: CDR1 LNHNV, CDR2 YYDKDF (reference sequence). The CDR3 DNA follows: TGTGCCACCAGCAGAGATCGGGGGGGAGGAGTGAGAGAGACCCAGTACTTC. This gives the protein CATSRDRGGGVRETQYF.

The rearrangement uses TRBV7-8 and TRBJ2-5; 8 nucleotides agree with TRBD2. Germline CDR1 SGHVS, CDR2 FQNEAQ. Trimming cost V 6 bases and J 5 bases; bases outside gene matches: 11. The CDR3 runs 15 residues. The CDR3 region has the DNA TGTGCCAGCAGTAGAGACGGGACTAGGGGGGAGACCCAGTACTTC. Translation gives CASSRDGTRGETQYF.

The chain is built from TRBV20-1 and TRBJ1-6; 8 nucleotides align to TRBD1. The CDR3 spans 14 residues. V gave up 6 bases and J gave up 10 bases; unmatched junction bases: 11. Germline V gene sequence: CDR1 DFQATT, CDR2 SNEGSKA (reference sequence). The CDR3 here is CSAHRTGIGSPLHF. The CDR3 DNA follows: TGCAGTGCCCACCGGACAGGGATCGGATCACCCCTCCACTTT.

This chain links TRBV3-1 with TRBJ2-7; no clear D gene. In germline, CDR1 is LGHDT, CDR2 YNNKEL (reference sequence). V was shortened by 1 base and J by 4 bases, with 5 bases between the two germline ends. The CDR3 extends over 12 amino acids. CDR3 protein: CASSQGRYEQYF. Here the CDR3 DNA reads TGTGCCAGCAGCCAAGGCAGGTACGAGCAGTACTTC.

The chain employs TRBV27 and TRBJ2-2, with D tentatively TRBD1 (5 bases). Germline values: CDR1 MNHEY, CDR2 SMNVEV (reference sequence). The ends were cut back, 3 bases at V and 5 bases at J, with 10 bases in the middle. The CDR3 extends over 14 amino acids. CDR3 region: CASSFASGTGELFF. The CDR3 DNA is TGTGCCAGCAGTTTCGCCTCAGGGACCGGGGAGCTGTTTTTT.

The chain recombines TRBV19 with TRBJ2-7, with TRBD1 matching 7 bases. With V trimmed by 5 bases and J by 7 bases, 14 bases remained unmatched. Germline lookup yields CDR1 LNHDA and CDR2 SQIVND (reference sequence). The CDR3 loop spans 15 amino acids. The CDR3 nucleotides are TGTGCCAGTAGTCCACAGGGGCGCCCTGGGGAGGAGCAGTACTTC. As protein: CASSPQGRPGEEQYF. Together with reference TRBV19 and TRBJ2-7, the CDR3 gives the full variable domain: DGGITQSPKYLFRKEGQNVTLSCEQNLNHDAMYWYRQDPGQGLRLIYYSQIVNDFQKGDIAEGYSVSREKKESFPLTVTSAQKNPTAFYLCASSPQGRPGEEQYFGPGTRLTVT.